The 15 T cell receptor beta chains below all came from one sample that was sequenced in a study of blood T cell repertoires in COVID-19. Sequenced by immunoSEQ multiplex PCR; TCRdb stores in-frame clones only, minus some. The profile covers a few hundred thousand clones, with around 90% appearing a single time and less than 0.95% taken by the ten largest. The source material was peripheral blood. The receptor set was obtained from a woman aged 40 to 50 who had recovered from COVID-19.

This clone was counted once. V and J are TRBV7-3 and TRBJ2-2; a weak D match, TRBD2 (6 bases). This CDR3 has 16 amino acids. Trimming removed 5 bases from V and 6 bases from J, with 19 bases in between. CDR1 and CDR2 from the germline V gene are SGHTA and FQGTGA. CDR3 sequence reads: CASSGNLGSRPGELFF. For the CDR3, the DNA is TGTGCCAGCAGCGGTAACCTCGGGAGTCGCCCCGGGGAGCTGTTTTTT.

This sequence joins TRBV7-2 and TRBJ2-5; D is perhaps TRBD2 (5 bases). Germline CDR1 reads SGHTA; CDR2 reads FQGNSA. The V end lost 4 bases, the J end lost 5 bases, and 8 bases lay between the germline ends. The length of the CDR3 is 12 residues. CDR3 nucleotide sequence: TGTGCCAGCAGCTACGGGAAGGAGACCCAGTACTTC. Its protein product is CASSYGKETQYF.

The chain couples TRBV28 to TRBJ2-7, with 9 bases fitting TRBD1. V shed 7 bases and J 3 bases; nucleotides not matched to a gene: 7. Germline CDR1 MDHEN, CDR2 SYDVKM. The CDR3 contains 14 residues. CDR3: CASNPDRGNYEQYF. In DNA, the CDR3 is TGTGCCAGCAACCCGGACAGGGGTAACTACGAGCAGTACTTC.

The J gene is TRBJ2-5, the V gene TRBV5-6; 11 nucleotides agree with TRBD2. Germline lookup yields CDR1 SGHDT and CDR2 YYEEEE. This CDR3 has 15 amino acids. J gave up 5 bases and V 5 bases, and 8 bases lay outside the gene matches. This CDR3 reads CASRRSGRVSETQYF. CDR3 nucleotide sequence: TGTGCCAGCAGGCGTAGCGGGAGGGTGTCGGAGACCCAGTACTTC.

The chain couples TRBV10-3 to TRBJ1-4; D remains ambiguous. V lost 0 bases to trimming and J lost 0 bases, with 11 bases between them. Per germline, CDR1 ENHRY and CDR2 SYGVKD. This CDR3 spans 17 amino acids. The CDR3 protein is CAISESPGFATNEKLFF. The CDR3 nucleotides are TGTGCCATCAGTGAGTCGCCGGGATTCGCAACTAATGAAAAACTGTTTTTT.

Notes on this clone: At one boundary the junction diverges from the germline segment, which might be a read error. The chain recombines TRBV7-9 with TRBJ1-1; D is perhaps TRBD1 (6 bases). Germline lookup yields CDR1 SEHNR and CDR2 FQNEAQ (reference sequence). The CDR3 is 12 residues long. CDR3 region: CASSLVDSHAVF. CDR3 in DNA: TGTGCCAGCAGCTTAGTGGACAGCCACGCCGTCTTT.

The genes are TRBV7-2 and TRBJ1-2; TRBD1 agrees at 8 bases. Germline CDR1 reads SGHTA; CDR2 reads FQGNSA. There are 13 residues in the CDR3. Trimming cost V 3 bases and J 4 bases; bases outside gene matches: 1. Here the CDR3 reads CASSFRGPYGYTF. CDR3 bases: TGTGCCAGCAGCTTCAGGGGGCCCTATGGCTACACCTTC.

CDR3 nucleotides: TGTGCCAGCAGCCTTATGGAGGGGATCACTGAAGCTTTCTTT. It encodes CASSLMEGITEAFF. The rearrangement links TRBV7-8 to TRBJ1-1, with D possibly TRBD1 on 5 matching bases. The germline V gene has CDR1 SGHVS and CDR2 FQNEAQ. The CDR3 contains 14 residues. Trimming stripped 5 bases from V and 4 bases from J, with 14 bases between.

The CDR3 DNA sequence: TGCGCCAGCATGGGGACTAGTGGGGACAATGAGCAGTTCTTC. Amino acid sequence: CASMGTSGDNEQFF. The rearrangement joins TRBV10-2 to TRBJ2-1; 8 nucleotides align to TRBD2. The CDR3 is 14 amino acids. Germline V CDR1 and CDR2: WSHSY, SAAADI. After removal of 7 bases from V and 5 bases from J, the junction contained 7 bases not matched to a gene.

This chain joins TRBV4-1 and TRBJ2-3; 13 bases match TRBD2. The CDR3 spans 17 residues. After removal of 2 bases from V and 2 bases from J, the junction contained 4 bases not matched to a gene. CDR1 is MGHRA and CDR2 is YSYEKL in the germline V gene. CDR3 amino acids: CASSQKGLAGNTDTQYF. DNA of the CDR3: TGCGCCAGCAGCCAAAAGGGACTAGCGGGGAACACAGATACGCAGTATTTT.

In this sample, this clone turned up once. The chain has TRBV10-2 and TRBJ2-7; D gene unclear. Germline V lookup: CDR1 WSHSY, CDR2 SAAADI. The CDR3 sequence is 11 residues long. The ends were cut back, 7 bases at V and 9 bases at J, with 13 bases in the middle. The CDR3 protein is CASTNYGTQYF. CDR3 DNA sequence: TGCGCCAGCACGAATTACGGTACGCAGTACTTC.

This clone was recorded only once. This chain uses TRBV24-1 with TRBJ2-1; 7 bases are a match to TRBD2. Trimming at V came to 4 bases and at J to 5 bases, leaving 7 bases not matched to a gene. CDR1 and CDR2 from the germline V gene are KGHDR and SFDVKD. The CDR3 sequence is 15 residues long. CDR3 DNA: TGTGCCACCAGTGACGCCCGGGGGGTGGACAATGAGCAGTTCTTC. Translation: CATSDARGVDNEQFF.

The chain has TRBV7-3 and TRBJ2-1; D might be TRBD2 (5 bases). The germline V gene encodes CDR1 SGHTA and CDR2 FQGTGA. V lost 5 bases and J lost 0, with 20 bases in between. The length of the CDR3 is 18 residues. CDR3 DNA sequence: TGTGCCAGCAGCCCCGACAACCCGCGGGCGAGCTCCTACAATGAGCAGTTCTTC. The encoded protein is CASSPDNPRASSYNEQFF.

The chain carries TRBV29-1 and TRBJ1-5, with 8 bases that match TRBD1. The germline gives CDR1 SQVTM, CDR2 ANQGSEA. The length of the CDR3 is 14 residues. V trimming: 6 bases; J trimming: 6 bases; junction bases outside the gene matches: 10. CDR3 in amino acids: CSVQLQGAGQPQHF. CDR3 coding DNA: TGCAGCGTACAACTCCAGGGGGCAGGTCAGCCCCAGCATTTT.

CDR3 DNA sequence: TGTGCCAGCAGTGAAACAGGGGTCTCTGGAAACACCATATATTTT. As protein: CASSETGVSGNTIYF. The chain has TRBV25-1 and TRBJ1-3, with 7 bases that match TRBD1. CDR3 length equals 15 residues. Per the germline V gene, CDR1 is MGHDK and CDR2 is SYGVNS. V lost 2 bases, J lost 0 bases, and 1 base stayed unmatched.